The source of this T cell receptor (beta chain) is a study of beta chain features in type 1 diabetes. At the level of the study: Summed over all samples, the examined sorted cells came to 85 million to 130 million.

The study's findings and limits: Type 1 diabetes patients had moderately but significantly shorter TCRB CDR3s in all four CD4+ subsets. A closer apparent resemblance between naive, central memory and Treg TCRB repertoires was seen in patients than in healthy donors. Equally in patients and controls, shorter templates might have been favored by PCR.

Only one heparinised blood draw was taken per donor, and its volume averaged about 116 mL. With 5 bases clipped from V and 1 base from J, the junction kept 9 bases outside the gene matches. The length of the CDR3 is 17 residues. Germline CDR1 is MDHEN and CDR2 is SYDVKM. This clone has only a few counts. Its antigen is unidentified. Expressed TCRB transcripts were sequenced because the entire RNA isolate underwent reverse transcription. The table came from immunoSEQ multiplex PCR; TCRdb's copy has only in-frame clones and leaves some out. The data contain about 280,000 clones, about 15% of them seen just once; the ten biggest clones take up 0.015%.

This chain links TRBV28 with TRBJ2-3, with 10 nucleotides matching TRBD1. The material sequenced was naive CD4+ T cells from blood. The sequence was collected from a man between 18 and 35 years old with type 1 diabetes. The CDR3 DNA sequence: TGTGCCAGCAGTCCCCCCCGGGGGACAGGGGGCACAGATACGCAGTATTTT. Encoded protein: CASSPPRGTGGTDTQYF.